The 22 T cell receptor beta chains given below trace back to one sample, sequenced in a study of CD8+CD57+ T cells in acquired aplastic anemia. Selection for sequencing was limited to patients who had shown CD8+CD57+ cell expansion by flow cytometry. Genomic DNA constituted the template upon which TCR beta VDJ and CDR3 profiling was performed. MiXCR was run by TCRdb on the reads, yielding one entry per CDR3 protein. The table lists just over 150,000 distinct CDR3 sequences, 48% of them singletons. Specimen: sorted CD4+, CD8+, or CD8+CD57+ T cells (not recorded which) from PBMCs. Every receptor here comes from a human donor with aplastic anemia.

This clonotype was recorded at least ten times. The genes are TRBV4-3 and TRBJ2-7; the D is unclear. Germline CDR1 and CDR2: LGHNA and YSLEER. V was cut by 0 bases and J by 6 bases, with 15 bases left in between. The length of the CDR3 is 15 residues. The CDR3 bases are TGCGCCAGCAGCCAAGATCTCGACCCTCCGGGCGAGCAGTACTTC. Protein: CASSQDLDPPGEQYF.

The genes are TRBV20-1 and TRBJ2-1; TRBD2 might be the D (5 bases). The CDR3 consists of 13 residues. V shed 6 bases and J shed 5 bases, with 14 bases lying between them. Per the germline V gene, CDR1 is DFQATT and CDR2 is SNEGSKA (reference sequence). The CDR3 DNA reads TGCAGTGCACCCAAGGGAGAAAACAATGAGCAGTTCTTC. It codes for CSAPKGENNEQFF.

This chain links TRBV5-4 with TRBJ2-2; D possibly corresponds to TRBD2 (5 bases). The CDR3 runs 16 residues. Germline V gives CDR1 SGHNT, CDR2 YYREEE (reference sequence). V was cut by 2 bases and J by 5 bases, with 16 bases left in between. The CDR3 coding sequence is TGTGCCAGCAGCTTAGTCCCGACAACGGGGACCGGGGAGCTGTTTTTT. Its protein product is CASSLVPTTGTGELFF.

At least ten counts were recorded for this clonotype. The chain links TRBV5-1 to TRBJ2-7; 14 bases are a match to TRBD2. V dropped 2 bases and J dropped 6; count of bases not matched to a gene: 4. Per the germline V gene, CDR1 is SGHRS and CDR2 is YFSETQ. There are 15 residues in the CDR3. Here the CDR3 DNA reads TGCGCCAGCAGCTTCCCGGGACTAGCGGGAGTCGAGCAGTACTTC. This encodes CASSFPGLAGVEQYF. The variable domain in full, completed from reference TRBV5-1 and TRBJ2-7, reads KAGVTQTPRYLIKTRGQQVTLSCSPISGHRSVSWYQQTPGQGLQFLFEYFSETQRNKGNFPGRFSGRQFSNSRSEMNVSTLELGDSALYLCASSFPGLAGVEQYFGPGTRLTVT.

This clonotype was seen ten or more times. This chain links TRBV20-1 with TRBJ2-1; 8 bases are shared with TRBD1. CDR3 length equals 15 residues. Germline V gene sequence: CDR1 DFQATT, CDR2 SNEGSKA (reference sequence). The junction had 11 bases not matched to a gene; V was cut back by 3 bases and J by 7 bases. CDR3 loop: CSASRLGTGLNEQFF. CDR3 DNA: TGCAGTGCTAGCCGGCTTGGGACAGGACTAAATGAGCAGTTCTTC.

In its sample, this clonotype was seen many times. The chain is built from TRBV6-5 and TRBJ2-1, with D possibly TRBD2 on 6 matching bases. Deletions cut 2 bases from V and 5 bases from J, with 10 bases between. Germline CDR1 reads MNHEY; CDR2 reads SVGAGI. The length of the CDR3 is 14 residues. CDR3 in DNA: TGTGCCAGCAGTTACGAGCGGGCAGACAATGAGCAGTTCTTC. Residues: CASSYERADNEQFF.

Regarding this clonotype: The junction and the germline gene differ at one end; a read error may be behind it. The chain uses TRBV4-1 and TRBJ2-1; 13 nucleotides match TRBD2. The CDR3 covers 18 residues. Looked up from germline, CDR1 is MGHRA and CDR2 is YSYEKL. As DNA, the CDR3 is TGCGCCAGCAGCCAAGGTCTACTAGCGGGAGGGACCTACAATGAGCGGTTCTTC. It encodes CASSQGLLAGGTYNERFF.

CDR3 DNA sequence: TGTGCCAGCAGCCGAAAGGGGGGGAACACCGGGGAGCTGTTTTTT. Translated, it gives CASSRKGGNTGELFF. The V and J genes are TRBV6-1 and TRBJ2-2; possibly TRBD1 or TRBD2 for D (6 bases each). The germline V and J ends were trimmed by 6 bases and 1 base, with 12 bases remaining between them. The CDR3 loop spans 15 amino acids. In germline, CDR1 is MNHNS, CDR2 SASEGT.

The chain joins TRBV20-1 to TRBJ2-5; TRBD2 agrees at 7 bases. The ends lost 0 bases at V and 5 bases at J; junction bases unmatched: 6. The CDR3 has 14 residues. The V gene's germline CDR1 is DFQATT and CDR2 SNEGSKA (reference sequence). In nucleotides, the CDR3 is TGCAGTGCTAGAGATCCAGCGGGACGGGAGACCCAGTACTTC. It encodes CSARDPAGRETQYF.

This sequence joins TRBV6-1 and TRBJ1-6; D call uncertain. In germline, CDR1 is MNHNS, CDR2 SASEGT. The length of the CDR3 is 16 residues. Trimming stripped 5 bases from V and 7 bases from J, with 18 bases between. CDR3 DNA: TGTGCCAGCAGTCCGGAGGGCCCGCGGGTGAATTCACCCCTCCACTTT. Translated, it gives CASSPEGPRVNSPLHF.

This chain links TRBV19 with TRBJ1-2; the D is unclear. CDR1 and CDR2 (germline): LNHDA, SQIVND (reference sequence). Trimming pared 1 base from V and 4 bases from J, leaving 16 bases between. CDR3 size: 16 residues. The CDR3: CASSIAGMTSLYGYTF. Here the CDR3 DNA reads TGTGCCAGTAGTATAGCGGGGATGACTTCGCTCTATGGCTACACCTTC.

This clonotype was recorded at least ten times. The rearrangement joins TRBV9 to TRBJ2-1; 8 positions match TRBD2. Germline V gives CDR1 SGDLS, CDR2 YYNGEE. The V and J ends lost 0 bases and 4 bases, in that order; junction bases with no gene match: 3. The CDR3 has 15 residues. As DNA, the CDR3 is TGTGCCAGCAGCGTAGGAACTAGCGGATACAATGAGCAGTTCTTC. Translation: CASSVGTSGYNEQFF.

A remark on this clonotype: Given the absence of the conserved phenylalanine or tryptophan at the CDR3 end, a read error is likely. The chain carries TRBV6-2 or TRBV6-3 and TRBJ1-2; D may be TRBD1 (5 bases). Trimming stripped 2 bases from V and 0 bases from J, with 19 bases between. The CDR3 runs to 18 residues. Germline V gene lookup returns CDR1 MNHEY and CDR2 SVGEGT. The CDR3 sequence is CASSYGDSEGTANYGYTI. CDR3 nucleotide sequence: TGTGCCAGCAGTTACGGGGACTCTGAAGGAACAGCTAACTATGGCTACACCATC.

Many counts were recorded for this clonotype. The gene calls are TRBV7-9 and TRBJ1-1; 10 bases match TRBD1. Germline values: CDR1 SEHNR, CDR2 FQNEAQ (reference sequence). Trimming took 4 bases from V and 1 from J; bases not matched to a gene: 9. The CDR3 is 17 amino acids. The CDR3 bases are TGTGCCAGCAGCTCCCTTGGGACAGGGGATGCGAACACTGAAGCTTTCTTT. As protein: CASSSLGTGDANTEAFF.

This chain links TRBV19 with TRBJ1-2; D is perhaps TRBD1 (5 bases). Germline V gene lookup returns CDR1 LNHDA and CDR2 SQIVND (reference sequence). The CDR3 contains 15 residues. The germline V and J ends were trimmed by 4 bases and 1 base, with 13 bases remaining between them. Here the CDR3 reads CASSSRGTGNYGYTF. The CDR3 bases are TGTGCCAGTAGTAGCCGGGGCACCGGTAACTATGGCTACACCTTC.

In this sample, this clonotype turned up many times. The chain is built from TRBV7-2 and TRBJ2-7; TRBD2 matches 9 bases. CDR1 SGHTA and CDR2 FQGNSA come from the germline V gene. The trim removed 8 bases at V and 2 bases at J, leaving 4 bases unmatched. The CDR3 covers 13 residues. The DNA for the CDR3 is TGTGCCAGCTCTAGCGGGGCCGCCTACGAGCAGTACTTC. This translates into CASSSGAAYEQYF.

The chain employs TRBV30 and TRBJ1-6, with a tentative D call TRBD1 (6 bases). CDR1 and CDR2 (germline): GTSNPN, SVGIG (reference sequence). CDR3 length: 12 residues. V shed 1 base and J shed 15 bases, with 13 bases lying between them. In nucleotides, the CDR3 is TGTGCCTGGAGTGCAGACAGGCTAATCCTCCACTTT. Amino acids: CAWSADRLILHF.

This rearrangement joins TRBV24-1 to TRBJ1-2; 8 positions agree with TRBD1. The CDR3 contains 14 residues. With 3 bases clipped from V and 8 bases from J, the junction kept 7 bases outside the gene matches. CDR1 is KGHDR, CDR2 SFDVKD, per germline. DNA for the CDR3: TGTGCCACCAGTGATCCGCGGACAGGGTACGGCTACACCTTC. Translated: CATSDPRTGYGYTF.

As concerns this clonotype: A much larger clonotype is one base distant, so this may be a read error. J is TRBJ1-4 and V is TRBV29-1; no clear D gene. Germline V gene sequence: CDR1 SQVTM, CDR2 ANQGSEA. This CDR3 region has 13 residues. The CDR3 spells CGPEGLTNEKLFF. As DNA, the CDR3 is TGCGGCCCTGAAGGGTTGACTAATGAAAAACTGTTTTTT.

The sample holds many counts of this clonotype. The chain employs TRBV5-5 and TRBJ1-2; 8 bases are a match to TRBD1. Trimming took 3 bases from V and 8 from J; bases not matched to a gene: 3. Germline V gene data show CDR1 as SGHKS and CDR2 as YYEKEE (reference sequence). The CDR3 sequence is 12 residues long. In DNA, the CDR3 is TGTGCCAGCAGCTCGGGACAGGTCGGCTACACCTTC. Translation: CASSSGQVGYTF.

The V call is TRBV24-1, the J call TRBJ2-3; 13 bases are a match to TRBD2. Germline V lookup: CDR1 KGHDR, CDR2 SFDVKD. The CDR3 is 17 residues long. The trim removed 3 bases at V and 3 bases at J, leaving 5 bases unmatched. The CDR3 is CATSDPGLAGTTDTQYF. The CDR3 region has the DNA TGTGCCACCAGTGATCCGGGACTAGCGGGAACAACAGATACGCAGTATTTT.

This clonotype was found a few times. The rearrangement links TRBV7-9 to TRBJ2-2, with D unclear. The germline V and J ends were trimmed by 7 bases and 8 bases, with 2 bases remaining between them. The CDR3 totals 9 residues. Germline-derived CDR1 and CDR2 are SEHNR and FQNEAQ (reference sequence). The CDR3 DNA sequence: TGTGCCAGCATTGGGGAGCTGTTTTTT. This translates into CASIGELFF.